The source of this T cell receptor (beta chain) is a study of T cell repertoires in cytomegalovirus infection. At the level of the study: Recently identified HLA-C-restricted CMV epitopes and well-studied HLA-B-restricted CMV epitopes were used by the study.

Study conclusions and caveats: Frequencies of public TCR beta families were cumulated, and this identified carriers of CMV plus the relevant HLA. The ex vivo response showed dominance by HLA-C-restricted CMV-specific TCR beta clonotypes.

To note about this clonotype: The antigen is undetermined.

This CDR3 is built from 15 residues. The germline gives CDR1 SGHVS, CDR2 FQNEAQ. With V trimmed by 5 bases and J by 5 bases, 7 bases remained unmatched. MiXCR, applied by TCRdb to the reads, yields one record per CDR3 protein. The sample consists of some 38,000 distinct CDR3 sequences, about 52% of them appearing once. The genes are TRBV7-8 and TRBJ2-7; TRBD1 agrees at 12 bases. This material consisted of CD8+ T cells from cultured PBMCs, taken from culture after CMV antigen stimulation. This sequence originates from a human donor in good health (CMV status not recorded). Some clones in this sample may be carry-over from other donors' samples. The CDR3 loop is CASSPGQGAPHEQYF. The CDR3 region has the DNA TGTGCCAGCAGCCCGGGACAGGGGGCGCCCCACGAGCAGTACTTC.